The sequence of this TCR beta chain was determined in a study of blood T cell repertoires in COVID-19. Only in-frame clones appear in the TCRdb table, and some are missing; sequencing was by immunoSEQ multiplex PCR. The data show more than 150,000 clones, less than 85% seen once. Germline loops: CDR1 MNHEY, CDR2 SVGEGT. There are 15 residues in the CDR3. J gave up 5 bases and V 0 bases, and 4 bases lay outside the gene matches. The specimen was peripheral blood. This chain uses TRBV6-2 or TRBV6-3 with TRBJ2-5; 9 bases are shared with TRBD2. This clonotype was sampled from a human donor in a cohort sampled during active COVID-19. The CDR3 DNA is TGTGCCAGCAGTTACTCCGCGGGGGGGCCGGAGACCCAGTACTTC. Its translation: CASSYSAGGPETQYF.